The 20 T cell receptor beta chains listed next were all sequenced from one sample in a study of early T cells in non-severe SARS-CoV-2 infection. TCRdb independently ran MiXCR on the 5' RACE reads; one entry per CDR3 protein. The sample has roughly 17,000 distinct CDR3 sequences; about 4.8% are singletons. The sequenced sample was whole blood. The receptors here all came from an adult who was a healthcare worker with PCR-confirmed SARS-CoV-2 infection or an uninfected control (not recorded which).

Only one count was recorded for this clonotype. The CDR3 DNA reads TGTGCCAGCAGTGGGCTAGCGGGAACAGATACGCAGTATTTT. It specifies CASSGLAGTDTQYF. The chain uses TRBV2 and TRBJ2-3; 9 bases line up with TRBD2. Germline loops: CDR1 SNHLY, CDR2 FYNNEI. The CDR3 extends over 14 amino acids. The junction had 2 bases not matched to a gene; V was cut back by 4 bases and J by 3 bases.

This clonotype is medium-sized by share. The chain recombines TRBV10-2 with TRBJ2-7; 12 nucleotides line up with TRBD2. The CDR3 runs 16 residues. Trimming removed 2 bases from V and 2 bases from J; junction bases left unmatched: 4. Looked up from germline, CDR1 is WSHSY and CDR2 is SAAADI. CDR3 residues: CASSEGTSGLTYEQYV. The CDR3 coding sequence is TGCGCCAGCAGTGAGGGGACTAGCGGGCTTACCTACGAGCAGTACGTC.

This clonotype came up many times. This rearrangement joins TRBV10-2 to TRBJ1-1, with D maybe TRBD1 (5 bases). From germline, CDR1 is WSHSY and CDR2 SAAADI. The CDR3 length is 15 residues. V shed 8 bases and J shed 5 bases, with 21 bases lying between them. For the CDR3, the DNA is TGCGCCAGCCACGGAGCGGGACCCGATGGGACTGAAGCTTTCTTT. Translation gives CASHGAGPDGTEAFF.

This clonotype has ten or more counts. CDR3 region: CSANPGGPYNEQFF. DNA for the CDR3: TGCAGTGCTAACCCGGGAGGGCCCTACAATGAGCAGTTCTTC. The rearrangement uses TRBV20-1 and TRBJ2-1, with TRBD2 matching 8 bases. This CDR3 spans 14 amino acids. V lost 4 bases and J lost 2; bases outside the gene matches: 4. Looked up from germline, CDR1 is DFQATT and CDR2 is SNEGSKA (reference sequence).

This clonotype was picked up a small number of times. The genes are TRBV25-1 and TRBJ2-7; D tentatively reads TRBD1 or TRBD2 (5 bases each). V was clipped by 6 bases and J by 5 bases, with 20 bases between them. Germline CDR1 MGHDK, CDR2 SYGVNS. The CDR3 contains 15 residues. The CDR3 sequence: CASRQTLVGPDEQYF. CDR3 bases: TGTGCCAGCAGGCAGACACTGGTGGGACCCGACGAGCAGTACTTC.

In this sample, this clonotype turned up a few times. The chain combines TRBV9 with TRBJ2-1; D unresolved. The CDR3 spans 12 residues. V lost 2 bases to trimming and J lost 8 bases, with 8 bases between them. The germline V gene encodes CDR1 SGDLS and CDR2 YYNGEE. CDR3 sequence (DNA): TGTGCCAGCAGCGTCCTGGGCCATGAGCAGTTCTTC. The encoded protein is CASSVLGHEQFF.

This clonotype was found many times. The chain has TRBV20-1 and TRBJ2-5; 11 bases map to TRBD2. The CDR3 totals 15 residues. The J segment lost 2 bases and the V segment lost 5 bases, leaving 7 bases of the junction unmatched. Germline V gene data show CDR1 as DFQATT and CDR2 as SNEGSKA (reference sequence). The CDR3 protein is CSALTSGSWQETQYF. Here the CDR3 DNA reads TGCAGTGCTCTAACTAGCGGGAGTTGGCAAGAGACCCAGTACTTC.

Many counts were recorded for this clonotype. The gene calls are TRBV11-3 and TRBJ2-1, with 12 bases fitting TRBD2. This CDR3 has 15 amino acids. The V and J ends lost 3 bases and 7 bases, in that order; junction bases with no gene match: 4. Per germline, CDR1 SGHNT and CDR2 YENEEA. The CDR3 bases are TGTGCCAGCAGCTTTTCTAGCGGGAGGGGGAATGAGCAGTTCTTC. Translated: CASSFSSGRGNEQFF. Looking up the rest from reference TRBV11-3 and TRBJ2-1 gives the full variable domain: EAGVVQSPRYKIIEKKQPVAFWCNPISGHNTLYWYLQNLGQGPELLIRYENEEAVDDSQLPKDRFSAERLKGVDSTLKIQPAELGDSAVYLCASSFSSGRGNEQFFGPGTRLTVL.

This clonotype was seen ten or more times. V usage is TRBV7-2 and J usage is TRBJ2-1; possibly TRBD1 for D (6 bases). The CDR3 is 15 residues long. Germline CDR1 reads SGHTA; CDR2 reads FQGNSA. The V and J ends lost 2 bases and 6 bases respectively, with 14 bases between them. CDR3 amino acids: CASSLMLGTSNEQFF. CDR3 in DNA: TGTGCCAGCAGCTTAATGCTCGGGACAAGCAATGAGCAGTTCTTC.

Only a few counts were recorded for this clonotype. The chain combines TRBV7-9 with TRBJ2-4, with D maybe TRBD1 (5 bases). The CDR3 has 16 amino acids. Germline V gives CDR1 SEHNR, CDR2 FQNEAQ (reference sequence). The V end lost 4 bases, the J end lost 2 bases, and 15 bases lay between the germline ends. The CDR3, as DNA: TGTGCCAGCAGCTCCGCCATCACAGGCCCCAAAAACATTCAGTACTTC. Its translation: CASSSAITGPKNIQYF.

This clonotype qualifies as medium-sized. The chain links TRBV11-3 to TRBJ2-3; 7 bases match TRBD1. V lost 5 bases, J lost 2 bases, and 13 bases stayed unmatched. The CDR3 is made up of 17 amino acids. The germline gives CDR1 SGHNT, CDR2 YENEEA. Written as DNA, the CDR3 is TGTGCCAGCAGCCTTAAGAGAGGGACAGTGAACACAGATACGCAGTATTTT. It is translated as CASSLKRGTVNTDTQYF.

This clonotype occurred many times. The V gene is TRBV19, the J gene TRBJ2-1, with 11 bases aligning to TRBD2. Germline trimming cut 3 bases from V and 5 bases from J; bases unmatched to any gene: 6. The CDR3 consists of 16 residues. In germline, CDR1 is LNHDA, CDR2 SQIVND (reference sequence). Here the CDR3 DNA reads TGTGCCAGTAGTATTAGGGGGACTAGCGGTAACAATGAGCAGTTCTTC. Translating it yields CASSIRGTSGNNEQFF.

This clonotype was found a few times. The DNA for the CDR3 is TGTGCCAGCAAACGGCTAGCTTCCTACGAGCAGTACGTC. Its protein is CASKRLASYEQYV. The chain has TRBV27 and TRBJ2-7; D may be TRBD2 (5 bases). Per germline, CDR1 MNHEY and CDR2 SMNVEV (reference sequence). Deletions cut 7 bases from V and 1 base from J, with 11 bases between. This CDR3 has 13 residues.

V usage is TRBV5-4 and J usage is TRBJ2-2, with 8 bases aligning to TRBD2. The germline CDR1 and CDR2 sequences are SGHNT and YYREEE (reference sequence). The ends lost 1 base at V and 4 bases at J; junction bases unmatched: 3. The CDR3 totals 15 residues. The CDR3 here is CASSLPLAGTGELFF. The CDR3 nucleotides are TGTGCCAGCAGCTTGCCCCTAGCGGGCACCGGGGAGCTGTTTTTT.

Relative to its sample, this clonotype is medium-sized. The J gene is TRBJ2-1, the V gene TRBV7-6; possible D gene TRBD2, 6 bases. V was pared by 1 base and J by 2 bases, with 18 bases between. CDR3 length: 18 residues. Germline lookup yields CDR1 SGHVS and CDR2 FNYEAQ. Here the CDR3 DNA reads TGTGCCAGCAGCTTAGGGGACTTCGGTCGGGAGCCCTACAATGAGCAGTTCTTC. Its protein is CASSLGDFGREPYNEQFF.

This clonotype was observed at least ten times. The chain has TRBV4-1 and TRBJ1-5; no clear D. V lost 0 bases to trimming and J lost 1 base, with 13 bases between them. CDR1 is MGHRA and CDR2 is YSYEKL in the germline V gene. The CDR3 consists of 17 residues. The CDR3 sequence: CASSQEWAGLSNQPQHF. In nucleotides, the CDR3 is TGCGCCAGCAGCCAAGAATGGGCCGGCCTAAGCAATCAGCCCCAGCATTTT.

The V call is TRBV5-1, the J call TRBJ2-7; D is undetermined. CDR1 is SGHRS, CDR2 YFSETQ, per germline. The CDR3 length is 12 residues. The V gene lost 4 bases and the J gene lost 4 bases, with 9 bases spanning the gap. As DNA, the CDR3 is TGCGCCAGCAGCGTGGACGGTTACGAGCAGTACGTC. Amino acids: CASSVDGYEQYV.

This clonotype was seen many times. The junction departs from germline at one end; a sequencing error may be responsible. The V gene is TRBV27, the J gene TRBJ2-1, with TRBD1 identical over 9 bases. CDR3 length: 15 residues. Germline CDR1 MNHEY, CDR2 SMNVEV (reference sequence). The CDR3 bases are TGTGCCAGCAGTCAAAACAGGGGGCGAGGGAATGAGCAGTCCTTC. It specifies CASSQNRGRGNEQSF.

At least ten counts were recorded for this clonotype. CDR3 bases: TGTGCCAGCAGCTTAGTGGACACCCGATACAATGAGCAGTTCTTC. Translated, it gives CASSLVDTRYNEQFF. The chain recombines TRBV11-2 with TRBJ2-1; a possible D gene is TRBD1 (5 bases). The CDR3 has 15 residues. V was pared by 1 base and J by 4 bases, with 11 bases between. Germline CDR1 and CDR2: SGHAT and FQNNGV.

Many counts were recorded for this clonotype. The chain employs TRBV11-2 and TRBJ2-1; tentatively, D is TRBD1 (5 bases). The CDR3 loop spans 16 amino acids. Looked up from germline, CDR1 is SGHAT and CDR2 is FQNNGV. Trimming cost V 1 base and J 4 bases, with 14 bases left between them. DNA for the CDR3: TGTGCCAGCAGCTTAGCCCCCGACAGAGAATACAATGAGCAGTTCTTC. Protein sequence: CASSLAPDREYNEQFF.